These T cell receptor beta chains were read from a single sample in a study of OX40 agonist ivuxolimab in advanced cancers. Repertoires were generated with immunoSEQ multiplex PCR, while TCRdb's copy carries only in-frame clones and drops some. The top ten hold approximately 2.6% of the sample, which has over 40,000 clones, around four fifths seen once. The sequenced sample was CD4+ or CD8+ T cells sorted from blood, obtained in a trial of the OX40 agonist ivuxolimab. Source of these receptors: an adult with an advanced solid tumor such as melanoma, head and neck, liver or kidney cancer. The CDR3 runs from the conserved cysteine through the conserved F or W. D genes are given only for firm matches. Size values are once, few and many counts, or a class for expanded clones, and some rows have none.

.	TRBV2	TRBJ2-7	.	TGTGCCAGCGACCGACAGGGAGGACCCTACGAGCAGTACTTC	CASDRQGGPYEQYF
.	TRBV30	TRBJ1-2	TRBD1	TGTGCCTGGGACACCTCAGGGGGCAGGGGCTACACCTTC	CAWDTSGGRGYTF
.	TRBV2	TRBJ1-2	.	TGTGCCAGCACTTCAGACAGGTCCTATGGCTACACCTTC	CASTSDRSYGYTF
.	TRBV28	TRBJ2-3	TRBD2	TGTGCCAGCAGTCCGACTAGCGGGAGTACTAGCACAGATACGCAGTATTTT	CASSPTSGSTSTDTQYF
once	TRBV11-3	TRBJ2-2	.	TGTGCCAGCAGCTTAGTTGCCGCCGGGGAGCTGTTTTTT	CASSLVAAGELFF
.	TRBV15	TRBJ1-3	.	TGTGCCACCAGCAGTGGGAGCTTCTCTGGAAACACCATATATTTT	CATSSGSFSGNTIYF
.	TRBV28	TRBJ1-2	.	TGTGCCAGCAGTTTTGGGGTGTGGGGGGGCTACACCTTC	CASSFGVWGGYTF
once	TRBV11-2	TRBJ2-1	.	TGTGCCAGCAGCCTAGGCTCCTACAATGAGCAGTTCTTC	CASSLGSYNEQFF
.	TRBV12-5	TRBJ2-1	TRBD2	TGTGCTAGTGGTCGGAGACTAGCGGGAGGGCCGGGGAATGAGCAGTTCTTC	CASGRRLAGGPGNEQFF
.	TRBV5-1	TRBJ2-3	TRBD1	TGCGCCAGCAGCTTGGCCGCGACAGGGGCTGCAGATACGCAGTATTTT	CASSLAATGAADTQYF
once	TRBV7-8	TRBJ2-2	.	TGTGCCAGCAGCTCCGACTGGAAGAACACCGGGGAGCTGTTTTTT	CASSSDWKNTGELFF
once	TRBV27	TRBJ2-1	.	TGTGCCAGCAGTTTAGACAGACGCCATGGAGATGAGCAGTTCTTC	CASSLDRRHGDEQFF
.	TRBV30	TRBJ1-5	TRBD1	TGTGCCTGGAGCAGAGGCAGGGGGCCTTGGAGCAATCAGCCCCAGCATTTT	CAWSRGRGPWSNQPQHF
.	TRBV2	TRBJ2-1	TRBD2	TGTGCCAGCGGTGCGGGAGAAACCTACAATGAGCAGTTCTTC	CASGAGETYNEQFF
.	TRBV12-5	TRBJ2-3	TRBD2	TGTGCTAGTGGTTTGGTACATAGATCACTAGCGGGACGCGATACGCAGTATTTT	CASGLVHRSLAGRDTQYF
once	TRBV4-2	TRBJ1-3	TRBD1	TGTGCCAGCAGCCCTAAAATCAGACAGGGTCATCCTGGAAACACCATATATTTT	CASSPKIRQGHPGNTIYF
few	TRBV7-2	TRBJ2-3	TRBD2	TGTGCCAGCAGCCCAGGGACTAGCGGGAGCCCCGTGGAGTATTTT	CASSPGTSGSPVEYF
.	TRBV7-9	TRBJ2-3	.	TGTGCCAGCAGCTTATCGATGGATACGCAGTATTTT	CASSLSMDTQYF
.	TRBV28	TRBJ1-1	TRBD1	TGTGCCAGCAGTTTCAGGCAGGGGGGCTTCACTGAAGCTTTCTTT	CASSFRQGGFTEAFF
.	TRBV19	TRBJ2-4	.	TGTGCCAGTAGTATAGGTTACGGGGTTGGCAAAAACATTCAGTACTTC	CASSIGYGVGKNIQYF
.	TRBV28	TRBJ2-7	.	TGTGCCAGCAGTTTACTAGCTCAAAGCTACGAGCAGTACTTC	CASSLLAQSYEQYF
.	TRBV19	TRBJ1-5	.	TGTGCCAGTAGTATACGGAGGGCCCAGGGACATAGCAATCAGCCCCAGCATTTT	CASSIRRAQGHSNQPQHF
.	TRBV6-5	TRBJ1-1	.	TGTGCCAGCAGAAAGAGGAACACTGAAGCTTTCTTT	CASRKRNTEAFF
few	TRBV19	TRBJ2-1	.	TGTGCCAGTAGTATCTCACGGTTCGAGCAGTTCTTC	CASSISRFEQFF
.	TRBV11-3	TRBJ1-2	.	TGTGCCAGCGGAGACCCGTCAGACTATGGCTACACCTTC	CASGDPSDYGYTF
.	TRBV27	TRBJ2-3	TRBD2	TGTGCCAGCGGGGGGGTACTAGCGGTTAGGCGCACAGATACGCAGTATTTT	CASGGVLAVRRTDTQYF
.	TRBV19	TRBJ1-2	TRBD1	TGTGCCAGTAGAGCCACGGGACAGACTTATGGCTACACCTTC	CASRATGQTYGYTF
.	TRBV27	TRBJ1-5	.	TGTGCCAGCAGTTTAACAGTGTCTCAGCCCCAGCATTTT	CASSLTVSQPQHF
.	TRBV19	TRBJ1-2	TRBD1	TGTGCCAGTTATCAACCAGGGGGCTTCAACTATGGCTACACCTTC	CASYQPGGFNYGYTF
.	TRBV7-9	TRBJ2-7	TRBD2	TGTGCCAGCAAAGCGGGAGGGGGGCCCTACGAGCAGTACTTC	CASKAGGGPYEQYF
.	TRBV28	TRBJ2-5	TRBD2	TGTGCCAGCAGTCTACCTAGCGGGAGAAGGGAGACCCAGTACTTC	CASSLPSGRRETQYF
.	TRBV28	TRBJ2-3	.	TGTGCCAGCAGTGGAACTCCAGATACGCAGTATTTT	CASSGTPDTQYF
.	TRBV7-2	TRBJ2-1	.	TGTGCCAGCAGCCCAGACTACAATGAGCAGTTCTTC	CASSPDYNEQFF
.	TRBV2	TRBJ2-7	.	TGTGCCAGCAGTGAAGACACTACCTACGAGCAGTACTTC	CASSEDTTYEQYF
.	TRBV28	TRBJ2-3	TRBD2	TGTGCCAGCAGCCCAAGCGGGGGCGGGTCAGATACGCAGTATTTT	CASSPSGGGSDTQYF
.	TRBV28	TRBJ2-7	.	TGTGCCAGCAGTTACGGCCCCTACGAGCAGTACTTC	CASSYGPYEQYF